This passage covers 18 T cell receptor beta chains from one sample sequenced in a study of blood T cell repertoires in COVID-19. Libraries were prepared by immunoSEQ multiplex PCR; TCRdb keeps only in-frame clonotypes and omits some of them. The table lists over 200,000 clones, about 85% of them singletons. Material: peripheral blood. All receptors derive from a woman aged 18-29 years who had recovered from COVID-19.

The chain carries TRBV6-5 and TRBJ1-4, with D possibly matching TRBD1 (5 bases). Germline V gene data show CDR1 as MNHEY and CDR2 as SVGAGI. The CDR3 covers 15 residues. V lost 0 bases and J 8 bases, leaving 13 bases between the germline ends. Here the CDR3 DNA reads TGTGCCAGCAGTTACTCACCAGGGCTCGGAGAAAAACTGTTTTTT. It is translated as CASSYSPGLGEKLFF.

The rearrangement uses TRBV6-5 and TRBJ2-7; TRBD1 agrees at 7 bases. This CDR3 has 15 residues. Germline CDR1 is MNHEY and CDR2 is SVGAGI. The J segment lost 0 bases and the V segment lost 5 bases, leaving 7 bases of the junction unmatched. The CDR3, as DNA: TGTGCCAGCAGTAACACAGGGGCCCTCTCCTACGAGCAGTACTTC. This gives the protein CASSNTGALSYEQYF.

CDR3 in DNA: TGTGCCAGCAGCCAATATTATGGACAGGGGGTCAATGAGCAGTTCTTC. It specifies CASSQYYGQGVNEQFF. The chain recombines TRBV3-1 (or the pseudogene TRBV3-2) with TRBJ2-1, with TRBD1 matching over 10 bases. The junction had 7 bases not matched to a gene; V was cut back by 2 bases and J by 6 bases. Per germline, CDR1 LGHDT and CDR2 YNNKEL (reference sequence). CDR3 length equals 16 residues.

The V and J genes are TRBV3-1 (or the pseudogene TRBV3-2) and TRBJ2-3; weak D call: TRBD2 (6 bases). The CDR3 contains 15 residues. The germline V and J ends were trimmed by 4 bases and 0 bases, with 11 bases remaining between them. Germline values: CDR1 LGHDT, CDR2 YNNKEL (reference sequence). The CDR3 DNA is TGTGCCAGCAGCCGGGATAGCGGTAGCACAGATACGCAGTATTTT. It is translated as CASSRDSGSTDTQYF.

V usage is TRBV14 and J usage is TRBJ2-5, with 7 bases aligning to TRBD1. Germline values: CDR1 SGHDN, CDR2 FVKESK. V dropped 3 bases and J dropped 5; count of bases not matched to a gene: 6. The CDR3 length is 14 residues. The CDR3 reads CASSHLGGWETQYF. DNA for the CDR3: TGTGCCAGCAGCCACTTAGGGGGCTGGGAGACCCAGTACTTC.

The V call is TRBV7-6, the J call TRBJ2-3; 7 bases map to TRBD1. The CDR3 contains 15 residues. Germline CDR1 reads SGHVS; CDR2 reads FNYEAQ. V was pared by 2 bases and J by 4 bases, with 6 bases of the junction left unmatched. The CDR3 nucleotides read TGTGCCAGCAGCTTAATGGGAACAGGGGCAGATACGCAGTATTTT. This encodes CASSLMGTGADTQYF.

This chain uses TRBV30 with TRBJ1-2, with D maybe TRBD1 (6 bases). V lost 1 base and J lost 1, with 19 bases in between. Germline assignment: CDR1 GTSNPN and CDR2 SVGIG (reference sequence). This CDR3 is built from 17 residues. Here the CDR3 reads CAWSAGTIQWINYGYTF. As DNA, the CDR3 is TGTGCCTGGAGTGCAGGGACAATACAATGGATTAACTATGGCTACACCTTC.

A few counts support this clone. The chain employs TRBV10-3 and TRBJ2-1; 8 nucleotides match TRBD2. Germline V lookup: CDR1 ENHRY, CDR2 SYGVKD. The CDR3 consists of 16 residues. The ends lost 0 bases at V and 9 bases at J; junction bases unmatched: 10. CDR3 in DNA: TGTGCCATCAGTGAGTCGACAAGCGGGAGAACGGGTGAGCAGTTCTTC. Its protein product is CAISESTSGRTGEQFF.

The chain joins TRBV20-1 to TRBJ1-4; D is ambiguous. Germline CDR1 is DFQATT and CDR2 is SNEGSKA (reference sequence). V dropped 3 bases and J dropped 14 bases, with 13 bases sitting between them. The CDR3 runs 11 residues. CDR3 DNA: TGCAGTGCTAGTAAGGGAGGGATGCTGTTTTTT. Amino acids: CSASKGGMLFF.

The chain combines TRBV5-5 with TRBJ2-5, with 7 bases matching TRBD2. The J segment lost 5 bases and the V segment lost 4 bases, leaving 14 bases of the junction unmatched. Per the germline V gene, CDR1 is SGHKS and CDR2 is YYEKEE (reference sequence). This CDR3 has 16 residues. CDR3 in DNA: TGTGCCAGCAGCCCGAGGATCGGGAGGCCCGGGGAGACCCAGTACTTC. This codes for CASSPRIGRPGETQYF. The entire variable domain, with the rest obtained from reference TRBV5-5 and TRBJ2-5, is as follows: DAGVTQSPTHLIKTRGQQVTLRCSPISGHKSVSWYQQVLGQGPQFIFQYYEKEERGRGNFPDRFSARQFPNYSSELNVNALLLGDSALYLCASSPRIGRPGETQYFGPGTRLLVL.

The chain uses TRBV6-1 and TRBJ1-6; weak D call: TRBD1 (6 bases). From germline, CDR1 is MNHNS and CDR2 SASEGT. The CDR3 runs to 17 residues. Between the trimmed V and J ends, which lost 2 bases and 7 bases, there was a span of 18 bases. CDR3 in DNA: TGTGCCAGCAGTGAAATCTTGTGGGACACTCGGAATTCACCCCTCCACTTT. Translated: CASSEILWDTRNSPLHF.

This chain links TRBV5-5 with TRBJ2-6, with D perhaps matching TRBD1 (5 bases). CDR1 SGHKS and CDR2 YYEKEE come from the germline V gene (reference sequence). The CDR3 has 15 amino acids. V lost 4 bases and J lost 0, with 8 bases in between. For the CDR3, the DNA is TGTGCCAGCAGCGGGGCCCTCTCTGGGGCCAACGTCCTGACTTTC. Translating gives CASSGALSGANVLTF.

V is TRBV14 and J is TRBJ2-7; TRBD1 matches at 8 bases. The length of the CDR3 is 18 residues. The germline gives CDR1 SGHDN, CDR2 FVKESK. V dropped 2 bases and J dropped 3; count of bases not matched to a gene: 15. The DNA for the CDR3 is TGTGCCAGCAGCCAAACCGGGACAGGAATTACCCTGAGCTACGAGCAGTACTTC. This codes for CASSQTGTGITLSYEQYF.

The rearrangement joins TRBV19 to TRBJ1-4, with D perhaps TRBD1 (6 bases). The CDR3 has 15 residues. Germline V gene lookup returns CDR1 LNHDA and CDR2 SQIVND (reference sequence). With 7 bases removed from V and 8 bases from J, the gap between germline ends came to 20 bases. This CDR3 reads CASNKSPGHNEKLFF. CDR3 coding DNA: TGTGCCAGTAACAAGAGTCCGGGACACAACGAAAAACTGTTTTTT.

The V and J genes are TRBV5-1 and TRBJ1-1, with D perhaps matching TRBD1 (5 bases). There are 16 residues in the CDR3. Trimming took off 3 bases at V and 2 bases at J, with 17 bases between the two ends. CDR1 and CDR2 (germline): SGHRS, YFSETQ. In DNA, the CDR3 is TGCGCCAGCAGCTGGGGGGGTCTCCTATCAAACACTGAAGCTTTCTTT. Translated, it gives CASSWGGLLSNTEAFF.

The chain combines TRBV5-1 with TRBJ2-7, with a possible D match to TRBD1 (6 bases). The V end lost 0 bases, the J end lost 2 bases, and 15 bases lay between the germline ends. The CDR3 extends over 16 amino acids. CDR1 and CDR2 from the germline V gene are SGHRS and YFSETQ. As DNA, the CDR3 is TGCGCCAGCAGCTTGGAAGCCCACGGGACACCCTACGAGCAGTACTTC. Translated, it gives CASSLEAHGTPYEQYF.

CDR3 sequence: CASSPGNTEAFF. As DNA, the CDR3 is TGCGCCAGCAGCCCCGGGAACACTGAAGCTTTCTTT. The chain is built from TRBV5-1 and TRBJ1-1; no reliable D call. The CDR3 spans 12 residues. V lost 4 bases, J lost 1 base, and 5 bases lay in between. Germline CDR1 is SGHRS and CDR2 is YFSETQ.

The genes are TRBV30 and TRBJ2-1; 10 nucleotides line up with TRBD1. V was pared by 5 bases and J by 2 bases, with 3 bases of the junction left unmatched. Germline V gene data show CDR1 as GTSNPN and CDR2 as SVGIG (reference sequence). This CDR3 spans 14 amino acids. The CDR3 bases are TGTGCCTGGTATGGGACAGGGGCCTACAATGAGCAGTTCTTC. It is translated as CAWYGTGAYNEQFF.